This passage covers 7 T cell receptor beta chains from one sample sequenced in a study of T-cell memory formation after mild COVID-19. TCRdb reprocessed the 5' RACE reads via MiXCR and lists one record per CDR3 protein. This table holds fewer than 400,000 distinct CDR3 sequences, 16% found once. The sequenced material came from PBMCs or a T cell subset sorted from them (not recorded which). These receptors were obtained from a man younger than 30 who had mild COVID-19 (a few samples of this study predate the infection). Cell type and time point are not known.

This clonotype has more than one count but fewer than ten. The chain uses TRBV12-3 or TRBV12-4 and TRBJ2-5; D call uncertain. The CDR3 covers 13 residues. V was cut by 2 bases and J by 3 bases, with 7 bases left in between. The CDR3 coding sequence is TGTGCCAGCAGTTTACTTGTAAAAGAGACCCAGTACTTC. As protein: CASSLLVKETQYF.

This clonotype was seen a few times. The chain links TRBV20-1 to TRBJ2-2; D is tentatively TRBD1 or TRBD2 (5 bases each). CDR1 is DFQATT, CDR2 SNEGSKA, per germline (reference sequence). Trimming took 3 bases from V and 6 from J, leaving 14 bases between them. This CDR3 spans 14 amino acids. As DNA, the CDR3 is TGCAGTGCTAGTCCAGGGAGTATGTCCGGGGAGCTGTTTTTT. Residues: CSASPGSMSGELFF.

The CDR3 region is CATSSPSAETQYF. DNA for the CDR3: TGTGCCACCAGCAGCCCTTCCGCAGAGACCCAGTACTTC. The chain joins TRBV15 to TRBJ2-5; the D is unclear. The CDR3 sequence is 13 residues long. Germline CDR1 LNHNV, CDR2 YYDKDF (reference sequence). V lost 3 bases to trimming and J lost 4 bases, with 9 bases between them.

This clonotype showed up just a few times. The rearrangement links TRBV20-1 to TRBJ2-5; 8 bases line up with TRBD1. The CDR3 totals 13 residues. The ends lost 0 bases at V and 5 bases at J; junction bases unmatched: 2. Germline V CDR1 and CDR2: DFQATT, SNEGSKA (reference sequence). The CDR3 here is CSARDRTGETQYF. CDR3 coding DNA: TGCAGTGCTAGAGACCGGACAGGGGAGACCCAGTACTTC.

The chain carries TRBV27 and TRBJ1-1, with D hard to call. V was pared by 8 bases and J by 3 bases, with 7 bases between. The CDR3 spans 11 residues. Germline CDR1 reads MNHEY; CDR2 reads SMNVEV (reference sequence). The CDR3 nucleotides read TGTGCCAGCGGTGGGTACACTGAAGCTTTCTTT. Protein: CASGGYTEAFF.

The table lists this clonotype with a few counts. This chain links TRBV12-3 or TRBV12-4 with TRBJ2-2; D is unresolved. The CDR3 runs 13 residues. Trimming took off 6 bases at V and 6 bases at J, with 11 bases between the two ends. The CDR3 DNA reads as TGTGCCAGCAGCCAAGGCGTTGCCGGGGAGCTGTTTTTT. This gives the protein CASSQGVAGELFF.

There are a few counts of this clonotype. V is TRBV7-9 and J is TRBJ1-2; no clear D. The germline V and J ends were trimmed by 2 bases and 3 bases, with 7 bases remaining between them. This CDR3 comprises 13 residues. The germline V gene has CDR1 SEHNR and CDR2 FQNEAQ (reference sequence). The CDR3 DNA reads TGTGCCAGCAGCTTATACGGGGACTATGGCTACACCTTC. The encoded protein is CASSLYGDYGYTF.